The clone carrying this T cell receptor (beta chain) was observed at least ten times. Antigen specificity is unknown. These data are taken from a study of CD8 T cells in ankylosing spondylitis. Regarding the study as a whole: As reported, disease-linked clones showed significant enrichment in matched ankylosing spondylitis synovial fluid. Prior literature has documented some motif variants in synovial fluid and blood from reactive arthritis. A TCR beta motif made of fewer than ten highly homologous variants seemed typical of ankylosing spondylitis blood.

V was cut by 6 bases and J by 6 bases, with 10 bases left in between. CDR3 length equals 12 residues. Quantitative 5'-RACE with molecular barcodes was used to make the TCR beta libraries. MiXCR, applied by TCRdb to the 5' RACE reads, yields one record per CDR3 protein. The sample carries 350,000 to 450,000 distinct CDR3 sequences, about 20% recorded once. The chain combines TRBV12-3 or TRBV12-4 with TRBJ2-3; tentative D call: TRBD2 (6 bases). This clonotype originated in a male donor with ankylosing spondylitis or in good health (not recorded which). Sequences were obtained from blood, either unsorted or a sorted T cell fraction (not recorded which). The CDR3 nucleotides are TGTGCCAGCAGACTAGCAGCCGATACGCAGTATTTT. It specifies CASRLAADTQYF.